This is a list of T cell receptor beta chains from one sample in a study of T-cell memory formation after mild COVID-19. TCRdb called the 5' RACE reads again in MiXCR, with one record for every CDR3 protein. The top ten hold around 31% of the sample, which has tens of thousands of distinct CDR3 sequences, over 15% seen once. Sequencing used PBMCs or a T cell subset sorted from them (not recorded which). These receptors originate from an adult woman who had mild COVID-19 (a few samples of this study predate the infection). Cell type and time point are not known. Both conserved end residues are part of each CDR3. A D gene is named only where the DNA matches it firmly. Some rows mark clone size as missing; the rest say once, few, many or name a class of expanded clone.

>TRBJ2-7|TRBV7-9|.|.
CASSHPPGGPNEQYF
TGTGCCAGCAGCCACCCTCCCGGGGGCCCAAACGAGCAGTACTTC
>TRBJ2-1|TRBV2|TRBD2|.
CATTGTSGEQFF
TGTGCCACAACCGGGACTAGCGGCGAGCAGTTCTTC
>TRBJ2-7|TRBV4-1|TRBD2|few
CASSQGAGGPYEQYF
TGCGCCAGCAGCCAAGGAGCGGGGGGACCCTACGAGCAGTACTTC
>TRBJ2-7|TRBV14|TRBD2|.
CASSHRTSGSPLEQYF
TGTGCCAGCAGCCACCGGACTAGCGGGAGCCCCCTCGAGCAGTACTTC
>TRBJ2-3|TRBV30|.|many
CAWKNGGTDGDTQYF
TGTGCCTGGAAAAATGGTGGGACCGACGGAGATACGCAGTATTTT
>TRBJ2-3|TRBV7-8|.|.
CASSLLTDTQYF
TGTGCCAGCAGCCTTCTCACAGATACGCAGTATTTT
>TRBJ2-1|TRBV7-6|TRBD2|few
CASSLAGGINEQFF
TGTGCCAGCAGCTTAGCGGGAGGGATCAATGAGCAGTTCTTC
>TRBJ2-1|TRBV27|.|.
CASSLLPSGGGNEQFF
TGTGCCAGCAGTTTACTCCCTAGCGGAGGGGGGAATGAGCAGTTCTTC
>TRBJ1-2|TRBV12-3/TRBV12-4|.|few
CASSLTASNYGYTF
TGTGCCAGCAGTTTAACAGCGTCTAACTATGGCTACACCTTC
>TRBJ2-7|TRBV12-3/TRBV12-4|TRBD2|.
CASSSGGAGEQYF
TGTGCCAGCAGTTCCGGGGGGGCCGGCGAGCAGTACTTC
>TRBJ2-3|TRBV24-1|TRBD2|few
CATSDFGTSGSSTDTQYF
TGTGCCACCAGTGATTTCGGGACTAGCGGGAGTAGCACAGATACGCAGTATTTT
>TRBJ2-7|TRBV5-5|.|few
CASSLPGNPIEQYF
TGTGCCAGCAGCTTGCCGGGGAACCCTATCGAGCAGTACTTC
>TRBJ1-1|TRBV19|.|.
CASVTWDTEAFF
TGTGCCAGTGTGACATGGGACACTGAAGCTTTCTTT
>TRBJ2-1|TRBV9|.|few
CASSVTGYNEQFF
TGTGCCAGCAGCGTGACAGGATACAATGAGCAGTTCTTC
>TRBJ2-7|TRBV5-1|.|.
CASSALGDKGYEQYF
TGCGCCAGCAGCGCGTTGGGTGACAAGGGATACGAGCAGTACTTC
>TRBJ2-7|TRBV15|TRBD1|.
CATSRERDSSYEQYF
TGTGCCACCAGCAGGGAACGGGACAGCTCCTACGAGCAGTACTTC
>TRBJ2-3|TRBV7-3|.|few
CASSRPVDPVASPDTQYF
TGTGCCAGCAGCCGACCCGTAGACCCGGTAGCATCGCCAGATACGCAGTATTTT
>TRBJ2-5|TRBV7-9|.|few
CASSPDTYQETQYF
TGTGCCAGCAGCCCCGACACGTACCAAGAGACCCAGTACTTC
>TRBJ2-1|TRBV6-1|TRBD1|.
CASSEWTGGSWDEQFF
TGTGCCAGCAGTGAATGGACAGGGGGCTCTTGGGATGAGCAGTTCTTC
>TRBJ2-3|TRBV7-9|.|.
CASRGLPTDTQYF
TGTGCCAGCCGGGGCCTTCCGACAGATACGCAGTATTTT
>TRBJ1-1|TRBV27|.|.
CASGPYTEAFF
TGTGCCAGCGGGCCCTACACTGAAGCTTTCTTT
>TRBJ2-2|TRBV5-5|TRBD2|few
CASSSEGLAGGPRTGELFF
TGTGCCAGCAGCTCCGAGGGCCTAGCGGGGGGCCCCAGGACCGGGGAGCTGTTTTTT
>TRBJ2-1|TRBV4-1|.|few
CASATGYYNEQFF
TGCGCCAGCGCGACAGGATACTACAATGAGCAGTTCTTC
>TRBJ2-7|TRBV4-2|.|few
CASQDPANYEQYF
TGTGCCAGCCAAGACCCCGCTAACTACGAGCAGTACTTC
>TRBJ2-3|TRBV5-1|.|.
CASSLWGGHTDTQYF
TGCGCCAGCAGCTTATGGGGGGGCCACACAGATACGCAGTATTTT
>TRBJ1-5|TRBV7-9|.|few
CASSTNQPQHF
TGTGCCAGCAGTACGAATCAGCCCCAGCATTTT
>TRBJ2-1|TRBV6-2/TRBV6-3|.|.
CASSYVGPGNEQFF
TGTGCCAGCAGTTACGTTGGGCCCGGCAATGAGCAGTTCTTC
>TRBJ1-1|TRBV5-1|.|.
CASSLRGDFTEAFF
TGCGCCAGCAGCTTGAGGGGGGATTTCACTGAAGCTTTCTTT
>TRBJ1-1|TRBV7-9|.|few
CASSNAPFAFF
TGTGCCAGCAGCAATGCTCCTTTCGCTTTCTTT
>TRBJ2-3|TRBV7-8|TRBD2|many
CASSLGRSGLAGPRWDTQYF
TGTGCCAGCAGCTTAGGTCGCTCGGGACTAGCGGGCCCTAGGTGGGATACGCAGTATTTT
>TRBJ2-7|TRBV5-1|.|.
CASRVASGYEQYF
TGCGCCAGCAGGGTTGCATCGGGGTATGAGCAGTACTTC
>TRBJ1-2|TRBV24-1|.|few
CATSDGDLGYGYTF
TGTGCCACCAGTGATGGAGACCTTGGGTATGGCTACACCTTC
>TRBJ2-2|TRBV7-3|TRBD2|many
CASSPGLGDTGELFF
TGTGCCAGCAGCCCGGGACTAGGAGACACCGGGGAGCTGTTTTTT
>TRBJ2-1|TRBV12-3/TRBV12-4|.|.
CASSPSPWNEQFF
TGTGCCAGCAGTCCTTCGCCGTGGAATGAGCAGTTCTTC
>TRBJ1-5|TRBV12-3/TRBV12-4|.|.
CASSGGPMGSNQPQHF
TGTGCCAGCAGTGGCGGGCCCATGGGAAGCAATCAGCCCCAGCATTTT
>TRBJ2-7|TRBV7-2|.|few
CASNMAPRVLEQYF
TGTGCCAGCAACATGGCCCCCCGGGTCCTCGAGCAGTACTTC
>TRBJ2-2|TRBV7-9|.|few
CASSLTLNTGELFF
TGTGCCAGCAGCTTAACTCTGAACACCGGGGAGCTGTTTTTT
>TRBJ2-7|TRBV13|.|few
CASSLGGTLPYEQYF
TGTGCCAGCAGCTTAGGAGGGACGCTACCTTACGAGCAGTACTTC
>TRBJ2-2|TRBV5-1|.|few
CASSLEWGTNTGELFF
TGCGCCAGCAGCTTAGAGTGGGGGACGAACACCGGGGAGCTGTTTTTT
>TRBJ2-3|TRBV29-1|.|.
CSVEFRADTQYF
TGCAGCGTTGAATTTAGGGCGGATACGCAGTATTTT
>TRBJ1-5|TRBV27|.|.
CASSHGIPGSPQHF
TGTGCCAGCAGCCATGGCATCCCGGGATCGCCCCAGCATTTT
>TRBJ1-5|TRBV27|.|.
CASASIHSNQPQHF
TGTGCCAGCGCCTCAATTCATAGCAATCAGCCCCAGCATTTT
>TRBJ2-1|TRBV7-9|TRBD2|.
CASSSTSGQRDEQFF
TGTGCCAGCAGCTCGACTAGCGGGCAGAGGGATGAGCAGTTCTTC
>TRBJ2-3|TRBV6-5|TRBD2|few
CASSSWTSGGSTDTQYF
TGTGCCAGCAGTTCCTGGACTAGCGGGGGGAGCACAGATACGCAGTATTTT
>TRBJ2-7|TRBV29-1|.|few
CSVPGAGTYEQYF
TGCAGCGTACCGGGGGCAGGGACGTACGAGCAGTACTTC
>TRBJ2-5|TRBV6-5|TRBD2|few
CASIHRGAGGWETQYF
TGTGCCAGCATCCACAGGGGAGCGGGAGGCTGGGAGACCCAGTACTTC
>TRBJ2-7|TRBV9|TRBD2|few
CASSASGLAGPYEQYF
TGTGCCAGCAGCGCCTCGGGACTAGCGGGACCTTACGAGCAGTACTTC
>TRBJ2-2|TRBV5-6|TRBD2|many
CASAGGLTGELFF
TGTGCCAGTGCGGGGGGGCTCACCGGGGAGCTGTTTTTT
>TRBJ2-7|TRBV6-5|TRBD2|.
CASSDRLAGAAYEQYF
TGTGCCAGCAGCGACCGCCTAGCGGGGGCCGCCTACGAGCAGTACTTC
>TRBJ2-1|TRBV7-9|TRBD2|few
CASSLLFGGRPAYNEQFF
TGTGCCAGCAGCTTACTCTTCGGCGGGAGGCCCGCCTACAATGAGCAGTTCTTC
>TRBJ2-7|TRBV12-3/TRBV12-4|TRBD2|many
CASSPGTNAYEQYF
TGTGCCAGCAGTCCCGGGACTAACGCCTACGAGCAGTACTTC
>TRBJ2-3|TRBV6-5|TRBD2|few
CASRPSSGGATDTQYF
TGTGCCAGCAGGCCATCTAGCGGGGGGGCCACAGATACGCAGTATTTT
>TRBJ1-2|TRBV12-3/TRBV12-4|.|.
CASTLGGLYTNYGYTF
TGTGCCAGCACCCTAGGGGGGCTTTACACCAACTATGGCTACACCTTC